Listed here is a single T cell receptor beta chain. This clonotype was picked up many times. No cognate antigen has been identified for it. Base qualities are not recorded, but no much larger clone differs from it by a single base. The treatment or condition label of this sample denotes: allogeneic hematopoietic cell transplantation with graft depleted of TCRalphabeta T cells and CD19 B cells. The transplant recipients were children given TCRalphabeta/CD19-depleted allogeneic hematopoietic cell grafts. Library prep was done by PCR. The instrument was an Illumina HiSeq 2500. To normalize quantification of the TCRbeta repertoire, the TCR libraries were built with molecular barcoding that relied on unique molecular identifiers. Through fastp at Q25 and MiXCR, TCRdb rebuilt clones from the public reads, retaining in-frame beta chains. Every CDR3 protein is listed once, alongside the most common genes and DNA of its rows. For this sample there are fewer than 550,000 distinct CDR3 sequences; roughly 10% appear just once. Just over 2% of the sample comes from the top ten.

The data originate from a study of T-cell reconstitution after alpha-beta-depleted transplantation in children (TCRdb year 2016). Context from the whole study: The study quantitatively tracked T-cell immune reconstitution after TCRalphabeta/CD19-depleted allogeneic hematopoietic cell transplantation in children using TCR repertoire profiling. The paper's findings and limits, for the study overall: The high TCRbeta diversity at day 60 in some patients was ascribed to recipient T cells and intrathymic progenitors that had survived conditioning. Over the following months the frequencies of hyperexpanded clones went down, and after one year T-cell counts and TCRbeta diversity were mostly credited to newly produced T cells. Apparently early alphabetaT-cell count recovery about two months after transplant reportedly relied on only several hundred rapidly expanded clones derived from non-depleted graft cells.

V sheds 3 bases and J sheds 4 bases, leaving 10 bases between their ends. Inclusive of the bounding cysteine and phenylalanine, the CDR3 is 13 residues long. The kept DNA is CDR3 alone, 39 bases in frame from the first base. In the germline V gene (reference sequence), CDR1 corresponds to DFQATT and CDR2 to SNEGSKA. Recombination joined TRBV20-1 with TRBJ1-5; the D gene lacks a confident call. Sample: PBMCs, taken before TCRalphabeta/CD19-depleted stem cell transplant. The origin of this receptor is a child aged 2-15 years with inherited bone marrow failure, due to receive a stem cell transplant. The DNA sequence reads TGCAGTGCTAGGGCCCACCGGAATCAGCCCCAGCATTTT. Translated, this is CSARAHRNQPQHF.